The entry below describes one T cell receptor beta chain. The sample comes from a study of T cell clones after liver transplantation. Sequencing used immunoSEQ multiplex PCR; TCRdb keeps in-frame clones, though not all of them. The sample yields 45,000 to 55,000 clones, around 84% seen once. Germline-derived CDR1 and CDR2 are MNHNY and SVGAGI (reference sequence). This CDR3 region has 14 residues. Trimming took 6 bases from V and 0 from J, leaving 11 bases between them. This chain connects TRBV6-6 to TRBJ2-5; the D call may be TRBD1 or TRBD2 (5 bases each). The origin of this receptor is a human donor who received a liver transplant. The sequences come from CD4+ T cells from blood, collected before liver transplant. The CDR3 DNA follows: TGTGCCAGCAGGGTGGGACCGAACCAAGAGACCCAGTACTTC. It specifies CASRVGPNQETQYF.